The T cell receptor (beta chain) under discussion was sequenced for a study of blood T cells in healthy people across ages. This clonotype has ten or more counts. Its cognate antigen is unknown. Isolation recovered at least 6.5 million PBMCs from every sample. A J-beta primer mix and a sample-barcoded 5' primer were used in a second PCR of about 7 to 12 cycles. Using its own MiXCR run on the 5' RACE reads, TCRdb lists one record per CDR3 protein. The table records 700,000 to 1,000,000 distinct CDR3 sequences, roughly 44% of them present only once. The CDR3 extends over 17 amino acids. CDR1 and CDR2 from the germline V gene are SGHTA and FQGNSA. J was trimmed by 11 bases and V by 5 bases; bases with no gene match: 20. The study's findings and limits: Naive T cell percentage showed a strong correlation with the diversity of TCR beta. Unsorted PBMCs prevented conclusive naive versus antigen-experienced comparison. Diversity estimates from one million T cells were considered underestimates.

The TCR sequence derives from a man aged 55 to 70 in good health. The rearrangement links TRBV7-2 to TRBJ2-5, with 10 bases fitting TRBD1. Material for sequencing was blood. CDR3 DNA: TGTGCCAGCAGCCCGGGACAGGGGAATCCCCGGCTACGCGGGCAGTACTTC. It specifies CASSPGQGNPRLRGQYF. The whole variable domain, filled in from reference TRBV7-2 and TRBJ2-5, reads GAGVSQSPSNKVTEKGKDVELRCDPISGHTALYWYRQSLGQGLEFLIYFQGNSAPDKSGLPSDRFSAERTGGSVSTLTIQRTQQEDSAVYLCASSPGQGNPRLRGQYFGPGTRLLVL.